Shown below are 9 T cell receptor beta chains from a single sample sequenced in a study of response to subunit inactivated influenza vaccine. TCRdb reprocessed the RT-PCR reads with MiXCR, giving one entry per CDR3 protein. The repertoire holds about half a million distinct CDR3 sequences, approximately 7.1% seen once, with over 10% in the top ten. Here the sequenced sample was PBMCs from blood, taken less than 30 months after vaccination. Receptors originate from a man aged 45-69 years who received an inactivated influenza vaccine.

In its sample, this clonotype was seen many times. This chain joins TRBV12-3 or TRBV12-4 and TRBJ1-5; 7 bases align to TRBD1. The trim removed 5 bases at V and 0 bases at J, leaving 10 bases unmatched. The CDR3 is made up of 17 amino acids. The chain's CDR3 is CASSTTGPIGSNQPQHF. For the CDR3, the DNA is TGTGCCAGCAGTACGACAGGGCCAATCGGTAGCAATCAGCCCCAGCATTTT.

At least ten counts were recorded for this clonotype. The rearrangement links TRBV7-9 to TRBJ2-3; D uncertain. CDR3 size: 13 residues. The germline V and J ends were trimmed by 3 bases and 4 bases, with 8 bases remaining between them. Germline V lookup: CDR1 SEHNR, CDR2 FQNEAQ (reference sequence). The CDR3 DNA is TGTGCCAGCAGCTTTAAAGGCCCAGATACGCAGTATTTT. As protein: CASSFKGPDTQYF.

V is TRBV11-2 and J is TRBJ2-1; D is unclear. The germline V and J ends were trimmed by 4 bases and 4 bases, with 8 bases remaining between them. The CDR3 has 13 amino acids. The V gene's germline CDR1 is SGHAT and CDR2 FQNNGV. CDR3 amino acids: CASSYNGYNEQFF. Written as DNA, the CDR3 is TGTGCCAGCAGCTATAATGGTTACAATGAGCAGTTCTTC. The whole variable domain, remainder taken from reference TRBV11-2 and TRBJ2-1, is EAGVAQSPRYKIIEKRQSVAFWCNPISGHATLYWYQQILGQGPKLLIQFQNNGVVDDSQLPKDRFSAERLKGVDSTLKIQPAKLEDSAVYLCASSYNGYNEQFFGPGTRLTVL.

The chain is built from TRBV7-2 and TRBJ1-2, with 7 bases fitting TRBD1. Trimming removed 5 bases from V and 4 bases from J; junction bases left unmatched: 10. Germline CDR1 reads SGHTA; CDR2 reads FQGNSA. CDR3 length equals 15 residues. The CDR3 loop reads CASSETGTFIYGYTF. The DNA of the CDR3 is TGTGCCAGCAGCGAGACAGGGACGTTTATCTATGGCTACACCTTC.

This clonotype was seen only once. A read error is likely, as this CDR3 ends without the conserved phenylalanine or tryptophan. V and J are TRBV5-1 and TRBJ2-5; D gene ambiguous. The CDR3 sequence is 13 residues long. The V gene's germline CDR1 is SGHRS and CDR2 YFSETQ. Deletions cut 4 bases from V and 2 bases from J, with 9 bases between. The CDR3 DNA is TGCGCCAGCAGCAAGACTCATCAAGAGACCCAGTACTTG. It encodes CASSKTHQETQYL.

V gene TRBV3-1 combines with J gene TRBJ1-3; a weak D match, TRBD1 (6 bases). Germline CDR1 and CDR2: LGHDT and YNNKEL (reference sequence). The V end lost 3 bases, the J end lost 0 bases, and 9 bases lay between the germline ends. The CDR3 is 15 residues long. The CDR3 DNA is TGTGCCAGCAGCCATTACAGGGACTCTGGAAACACCATATATTTT. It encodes CASSHYRDSGNTIYF.

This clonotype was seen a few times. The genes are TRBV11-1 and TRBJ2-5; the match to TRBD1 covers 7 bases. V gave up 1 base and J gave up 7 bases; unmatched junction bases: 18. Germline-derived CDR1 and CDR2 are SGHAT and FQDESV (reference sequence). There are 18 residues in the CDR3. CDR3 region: CASSLVFREGGLWATQYF. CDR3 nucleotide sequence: TGTGCCAGCAGCTTAGTCTTCAGGGAAGGGGGCCTATGGGCGACCCAGTACTTC.

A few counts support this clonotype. The CDR3 sequence is CASSPTGTAYNEQFF. The CDR3 region has the DNA TGTGCCAGCAGCCCTACCGGGACAGCCTACAATGAGCAGTTCTTC. The chain couples TRBV6-1 to TRBJ2-1; the match to TRBD1 covers 7 bases. CDR3 length: 15 amino acids. V lost 6 bases, J lost 2 bases, and 7 bases stayed unmatched. Germline V gives CDR1 MNHNS, CDR2 SASEGT.

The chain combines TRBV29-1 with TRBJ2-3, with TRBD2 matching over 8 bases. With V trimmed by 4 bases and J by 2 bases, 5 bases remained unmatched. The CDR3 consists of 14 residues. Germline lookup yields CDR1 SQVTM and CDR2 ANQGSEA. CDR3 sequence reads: CSVGERGNTDTQYF. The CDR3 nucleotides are TGCAGCGTTGGCGAGCGGGGGAACACAGATACGCAGTATTTT.